The TCR beta chain under discussion was sequenced for a study of tumor-infiltrating lymphocytes in localized non-small cell lung cancer. Overall study context: The cohort mixed smokers and never-smokers, several histologies, and some post-neoadjuvant-chemotherapy samples.

TCRdb's copy holds only in-frame clones and misses some; the assay was immunoSEQ multiplex PCR. The repertoire has 15,000 to 20,000 clones, approximately 71% of them found once; the top ten carry around 6.3%. CDR1 LGHNA and CDR2 YSLEER come from the germline V gene. CDR3 length: 15 amino acids. V was cut by 0 bases and J by 9 bases, with 15 bases left in between. This clonotype was sampled from a human donor with non-small cell lung cancer. The source material was lung tumor tissue. This rearrangement joins TRBV4-3 to TRBJ2-1; possible D gene TRBD2, 5 bases. The CDR3 reads CASSQEGGRIGEQFF. The CDR3 DNA reads as TGCGCCAGCAGCCAAGAGGGCGGGCGGATCGGTGAGCAGTTCTTC.